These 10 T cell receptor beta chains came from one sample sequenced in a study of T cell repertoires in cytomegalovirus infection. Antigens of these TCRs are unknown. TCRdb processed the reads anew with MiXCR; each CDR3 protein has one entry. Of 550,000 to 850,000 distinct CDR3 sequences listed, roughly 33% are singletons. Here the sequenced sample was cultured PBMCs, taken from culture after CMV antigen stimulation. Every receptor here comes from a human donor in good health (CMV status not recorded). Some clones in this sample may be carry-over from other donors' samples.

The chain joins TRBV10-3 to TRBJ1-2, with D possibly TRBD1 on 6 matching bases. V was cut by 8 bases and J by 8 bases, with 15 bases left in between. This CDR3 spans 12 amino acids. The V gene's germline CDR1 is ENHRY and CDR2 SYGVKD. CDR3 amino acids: CAIGYQGQGYTF. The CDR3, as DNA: TGTGCCATCGGCTACCAGGGGCAGGGCTACACCTTC.

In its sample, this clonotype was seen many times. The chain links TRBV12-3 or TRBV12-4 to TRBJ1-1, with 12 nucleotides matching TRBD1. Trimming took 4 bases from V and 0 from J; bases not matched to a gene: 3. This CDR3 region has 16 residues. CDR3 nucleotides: TGTGCCAGCAGTTGGGGGGACAGGGGGCTGAACACTGAAGCTTTCTTT. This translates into CASSWGDRGLNTEAFF.

CDR3 sequence: CASSLGGAGWADTQYF. CDR3 bases: TGTGCCAGCAGCCTGGGGGGAGCGGGGTGGGCAGATACGCAGTATTTT. The V and J genes are TRBV7-2 and TRBJ2-3, with TRBD2 matching 7 bases. Germline V gene data show CDR1 as SGHTA and CDR2 as FQGNSA. The CDR3 runs to 16 residues. The ends lost 5 bases at V and 4 bases at J; junction bases unmatched: 12.

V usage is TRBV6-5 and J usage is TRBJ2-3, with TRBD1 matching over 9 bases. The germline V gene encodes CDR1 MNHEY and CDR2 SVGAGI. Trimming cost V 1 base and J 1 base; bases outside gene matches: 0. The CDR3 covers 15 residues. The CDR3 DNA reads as TGTGCCAGCAGTTACTGGGACAGGGGCACAGATACGCAGTATTTT. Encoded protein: CASSYWDRGTDTQYF.

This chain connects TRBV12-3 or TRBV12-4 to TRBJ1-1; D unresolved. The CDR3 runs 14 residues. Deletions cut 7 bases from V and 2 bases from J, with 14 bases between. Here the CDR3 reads CASTKLASNTEAFF. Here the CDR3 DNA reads TGTGCCAGCACAAAGCTGGCGAGTAACACTGAAGCTTTCTTT.

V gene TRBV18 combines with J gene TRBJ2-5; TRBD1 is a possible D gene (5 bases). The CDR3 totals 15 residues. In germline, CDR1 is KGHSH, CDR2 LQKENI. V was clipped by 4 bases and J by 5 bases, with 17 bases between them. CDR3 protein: CASSRSRDLVETQYF. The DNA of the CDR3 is TGTGCCAGCTCACGATCCAGGGATTTGGTGGAGACCCAGTACTTC.

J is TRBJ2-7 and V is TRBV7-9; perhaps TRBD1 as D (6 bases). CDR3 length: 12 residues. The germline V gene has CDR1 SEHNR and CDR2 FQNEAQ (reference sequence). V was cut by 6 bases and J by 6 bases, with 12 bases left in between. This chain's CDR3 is CASSPLGAEQYF. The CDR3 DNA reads TGTGCCAGCAGTCCGTTGGGGGCCGAGCAGTACTTC.

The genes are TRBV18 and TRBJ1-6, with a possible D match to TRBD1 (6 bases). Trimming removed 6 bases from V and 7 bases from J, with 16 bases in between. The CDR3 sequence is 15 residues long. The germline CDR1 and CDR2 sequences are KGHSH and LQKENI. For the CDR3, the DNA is TGTGCCAGCTCGATAAGGACAGCACGAAATTCACCCCTCCACTTT. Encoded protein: CASSIRTARNSPLHF.

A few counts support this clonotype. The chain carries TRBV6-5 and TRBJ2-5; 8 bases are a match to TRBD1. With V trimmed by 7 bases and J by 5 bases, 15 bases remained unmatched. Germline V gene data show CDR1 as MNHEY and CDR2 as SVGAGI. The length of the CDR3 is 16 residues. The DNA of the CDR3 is TGTGCCAGCACTCCGGGACAGGTGCTAGGTTTTGAGACCCAGTACTTC. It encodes CASTPGQVLGFETQYF.

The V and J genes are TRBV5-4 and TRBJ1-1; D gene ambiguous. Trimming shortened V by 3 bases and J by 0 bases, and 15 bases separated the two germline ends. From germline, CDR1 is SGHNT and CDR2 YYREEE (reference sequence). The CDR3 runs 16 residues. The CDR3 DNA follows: TGTGCCAGCAGCTACGGGGTTCCACCCCTGAACACTGAAGCTTTCTTT. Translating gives CASSYGVPPLNTEAFF.